This TCR beta chain appears in the sequencing data of a study of blood T cell repertoires in COVID-19 (TCRdb year 2020). For context, the study as a whole: Samples covering the acute and convalescent phases of COVID-19 were provided by collaborators in the United States, Italy and Spain. The material from the prospective study consisted of cDNA or gDNA derived from T cells, B-cell-depleted T cells, or PBMCs. The samples were drawn from two sources: the first 160 participants of the ongoing ImmuneRACE study, and 1,000 to 1,500 subjects contributed by 6 global collaborators. The repertoires were made available in a free public database intended to serve as a resource for research on the immune response to SARS-CoV-2. HLA class I and class II types, where available, came from metadata supplied by the sample provider rather than from assay-based typing. Sample metadata almost always included a de-identified subject ID, COVID-19 status, age in years and sex. The dataset comprised deeply sampled blood TCRbeta repertoires from subjects exposed to, actively infected with, or recovered from COVID-19. The paper as a whole reports these results and caveats: How much clinical and demographic metadata was included differed by source and by participant, and the metadata was provided uncurated.

As regards this clone: Its target antigen remains unknown. No base qualities exist here, and no much larger clone lies one base off it.

The collaborating institutions used their own protocols to collect whole blood in K2EDTA tubes. For TCRbeta analysis, collaborators shipped samples in one of three forms: frozen whole blood, isolated PBMCs, or DNA extracted from either of those sample types. CDR1 and CDR2 were assigned from the germline V gene as MNHNS and SASEGT. The cysteine opens and the phenylalanine closes a CDR3 of 15 amino acids. Just the 45-base CDR3 DNA is kept, in frame starting at base 1. V and J lose 1 base and 0 bases, and a span of 9 bases separates them. TCRbeta CDR3 regions were amplified from genomic DNA by means of the immunoSEQ Assay, a bias-controlled multiplex PCR. Per the authors' processing: The number of nucleated cells in each sample was estimated by amplification of reference gene primers within the assay. To quantify the absolute abundance of each unique TCRbeta CDR3 rearrangement, sequence reads were collapsed and filtered. For each sample, productive Simpson clonality was calculated as the square root of Simpson's diversity index over productive rearrangements. TCRdb took this table from immuneACCESS and kept in-frame rearrangements with V and J called. Such tables lack part of the clones; where checked against another copy, unresolved V genes explain under half of the gap, and the rest is unexplained. V and J calls plus clone size are reproduced from that table; the DNA served to infer D and trimming. The sample data list some 200,000 clones, and approximately 85% of these were observed just once. The top ten hold roughly 7.7% of the sample.

This sequence originates from a woman between 55 and 75 years old with acute or convalescent COVID-19. Material for sequencing was peripheral blood. The chain links TRBV6-1 with TRBJ1-1; matching of 5 bases hints at TRBD1 as the D gene. The CDR3: CASSEGGAVNTEAFF. The DNA is TGTGCCAGCAGTGAAGGTGGGGCTGTGAACACTGAAGCTTTCTTT.